This TCR beta chain is from a study of shared clonotypes between healthy human individuals. Assay: immunoSEQ multiplex PCR; the TCRdb copy retains only in-frame clones and omits some. The sample holds roughly 1 million clones, 78% seen once. From germline, CDR1 is SGHKS and CDR2 YYEKEE (reference sequence). V was cut by 4 bases and J by 3 bases, with 20 bases left in between. The length of the CDR3 is 16 residues. The specimen sequenced was memory CD4+ T cells from PBMCs. Subset meaning: CD45RA-negative fraction. This TCR was sampled from a man younger than 35 in good health. Some clones in this sample may be carry-over from other donors' samples. The chain employs TRBV5-5 and TRBJ2-7; D perhaps matches TRBD1 (6 bases). The DNA of the CDR3 is TGTGCCAGCAGCCAACTCGGGCCGATAGGGGGCTACGAGCAGTACTTC. Protein sequence: CASSQLGPIGGYEQYF.